Ten or more counts support the clone carrying this TCR beta chain. This sample is part of a study of T cells in Graves' hyperthyroidism and ophthalmopathy. PBMCs were derived from 10 ml fresh peripheral blood. RNA transcripts provided the source from which TCR beta CDR3 regions were amplified. An initial round of RT-PCR targeting the TCR CDR3 relied on the HTBI primer set. From the multiplex PCR reads, TCRdb called clonotypes with MiXCR, one entry per CDR3 protein. The sample records about 610,000 distinct CDR3 sequences, 14% to 15% being singletons. Trimming pared 3 bases from V and 5 bases from J, leaving 12 bases between. The germline CDR1 and CDR2 sequences are KGHDR and SFDVKD. This CDR3 has 14 amino acids.

The chain joins TRBV24-1 to TRBJ1-2; D is unclear. The clonotype comes from a woman aged 40 to 50 with Graves' ophthalmopathy. What was sequenced was blood. For the CDR3, the DNA is TGTGCCACCAGTGATCCCACAGAGGGATATGGCTACACCTTC. Its translation is CATSDPTEGYGYTF.